This T cell receptor beta chain was sequenced in a study of T cells expressing NK-cell markers. As for the study in general: Sorted T-cell subsets CD3+CD56+NKG2C+, CD3+CD56+NKG2C- and CD3+CD56-NKG2C+ were TCR beta-sequenced. Study-wide points: Roughly 6 donors had dominant NKG2C+ clonotypes that comprised roughly 1.0-8% of their CD8+ T cells.

CDR1 and CDR2 from the germline V gene are SQVTM and ANQGSEA. The length of the CDR3 is 12 residues. After re-calling the 5' RACE reads, TCRdb lists one entry per CDR3 protein, DNA absent. The sample's table shows 550,000 to 600,000 distinct CDR3 sequences. As to this clonotype: Antigen specificity is unknown.

J is TRBJ1-2 and V is TRBV29-1; TCRdb lists TRBD1, though no DNA is available to test this call. Source material: blood T cells: a sorted CD56 or NKG2C T cell subset, CD4+ or CD8+ T cells, or bulk PBMC T cells (not recorded which). The receptor comes from a man aged 18 to 30 in good health. The CDR3 loop is CSLEVGGYGYTF.